The rows below give T cell receptor beta chains drawn from one sample of a study of a mutant IDH1 vaccine in newly diagnosed glioma. These TCRs' antigens remain unknown. Clones were read by immunoSEQ multiplex PCR, and TCRdb kept only the in-frame ones, dropping some. The sample gives about 66,000 clones, 65% to 75% of which show up once; 4.7% is in the top ten. The sequencing used PBMCs, collected from a glioma patient whose treatment included an IDH1 peptide vaccine. The receptors here all came from a man between 50 and 59 years old with glioma. Each CDR3 is given with its conserved first and last residue. D genes are given only for firm matches. Clone size is stated in some rows and not others, as once, few, many or a class when expanded.

clone size: -
V gene: TRBV7-6
CDR3 length: 17
D gene: TRBD1
J gene: TRBJ1-1
CDR3 protein: CASSSGQSYTLNTEAFF
CDR3 DNA: TGTGCCAGCAGCTCGGGACAGTCCTACACCCTAAACACTGAAGCTTTCTTT

clone size: -
V gene: TRBV7-8
CDR3 length: 16
D gene: -
J gene: TRBJ1-6
CDR3 protein: CASSTLHRFLVSPLHF
CDR3 DNA: TGTGCCAGCAGCACCCTTCACAGGTTTTTAGTATCACCCCTCCACTTT

clone size: -
V gene: TRBV5-4
CDR3 length: 15
D gene: -
J gene: TRBJ2-2
CDR3 protein: CASSLQGRTTGELFF
CDR3 DNA: TGTGCCAGCAGCCTACAGGGAAGGACCACCGGGGAGCTGTTTTTT

clone size: -
V gene: TRBV30
CDR3 length: 13
D gene: -
J gene: TRBJ1-1
CDR3 protein: CAWGYDMNTEAFF
CDR3 DNA: TGTGCCTGGGGGTATGACATGAACACTGAAGCTTTCTTT

clone size: -
V gene: TRBV5-1
CDR3 length: 15
D gene: -
J gene: TRBJ1-1
CDR3 protein: CASSGTMGRNTEAFF
CDR3 DNA: TGCGCCAGCAGCGGGACCATGGGGCGAAACACTGAAGCTTTCTTT

clone size: -
V gene: TRBV7-2
CDR3 length: 16
D gene: TRBD1
J gene: TRBJ2-2
CDR3 protein: CASSLGPDRVSGELFF
CDR3 DNA: TGTGCCAGCAGCTTAGGCCCGGACAGGGTGAGCGGGGAGCTGTTTTTT

clone size: -
V gene: TRBV6-5
CDR3 length: 15
D gene: -
J gene: TRBJ2-7
CDR3 protein: CASSYSNGPAYEQYF
CDR3 DNA: TGTGCCAGCAGTTACTCGAATGGGCCCGCATACGAGCAGTACTTC

clone size: -
V gene: TRBV19
CDR3 length: 17
D gene: TRBD1
J gene: TRBJ1-4
CDR3 protein: CASSIASWDRGKEKLFF
CDR3 DNA: TGTGCCAGTAGTATAGCTTCTTGGGACAGGGGGAAAGAAAAACTGTTTTTT

clone size: -
V gene: TRBV29-1
CDR3 length: 11
D gene: TRBD1
J gene: TRBJ1-2
CDR3 protein: CSVRQGYGYTF
CDR3 DNA: TGCAGCGTTCGACAGGGCTATGGCTACACCTTC

clone size: -
V gene: TRBV29-1
CDR3 length: 13
D gene: -
J gene: TRBJ2-2
CDR3 protein: CSVSDLNTGELFF
CDR3 DNA: TGCAGCGTTTCGGACCTGAACACCGGGGAGCTGTTTTTT

clone size: -
V gene: TRBV9
CDR3 length: 15
D gene: -
J gene: TRBJ2-5
CDR3 protein: CASSVLGGGLETQYF
CDR3 DNA: TGTGCCAGCAGCGTACTAGGGGGGGGGCTTGAGACCCAGTACTTC

clone size: -
V gene: TRBV15
CDR3 length: 17
D gene: TRBD1
J gene: TRBJ2-7
CDR3 protein: CATSKLGDRASNYEQYF
CDR3 DNA: TGTGCCACCAGCAAGCTAGGGGACAGGGCATCCAACTACGAGCAGTACTTC

clone size: -
V gene: TRBV2
CDR3 length: 14
D gene: -
J gene: TRBJ2-7
CDR3 protein: CASRTQGISYEQYF
CDR3 DNA: TGTGCCAGCAGGACCCAGGGGATCTCCTACGAGCAGTACTTC

clone size: -
V gene: TRBV7-9
CDR3 length: 13
D gene: -
J gene: TRBJ2-3
CDR3 protein: CASSLKDTDTQYF
CDR3 DNA: TGTGCCAGCAGCTTAAAGGACACAGATACGCAGTATTTT

clone size: -
V gene: TRBV6-5
CDR3 length: 14
D gene: TRBD1
J gene: TRBJ1-6
CDR3 protein: CASSRQGYNSPLHF
CDR3 DNA: TGTGCCAGCAGTCGACAGGGATATAATTCACCCCTCCACTTT

clone size: -
V gene: TRBV7-2
CDR3 length: 14
D gene: -
J gene: TRBJ1-3
CDR3 protein: CASSPDPSGNTIYF
CDR3 DNA: TGTGCCAGCAGCCCGGACCCCTCTGGAAACACCATATATTTT

clone size: -
V gene: TRBV6-1
CDR3 length: 17
D gene: TRBD2
J gene: TRBJ2-1
CDR3 protein: CASSDAKRGSSYNEQFF
CDR3 DNA: TGTGCCAGCAGTGACGCAAAGCGGGGCAGCTCCTACAATGAGCAGTTCTTC

clone size: -
V gene: TRBV19
CDR3 length: 15
D gene: TRBD1
J gene: TRBJ1-4
CDR3 protein: CASSPGTATNEKLFF
CDR3 DNA: TGTGCCAGTAGTCCGGGGACAGCAACTAATGAAAAACTGTTTTTT

clone size: -
V gene: TRBV19
CDR3 length: 13
D gene: -
J gene: TRBJ1-1
CDR3 protein: CASSLLKNTEAFF
CDR3 DNA: TGTGCCAGTAGCCTACTTAAGAACACTGAAGCTTTCTTT

clone size: -
V gene: TRBV6-5
CDR3 length: 15
D gene: -
J gene: TRBJ1-4
CDR3 protein: CASTSSRSTNEKLFF
CDR3 DNA: TGTGCCAGCACCTCCTCGAGGTCAACTAATGAAAAACTGTTTTTT

clone size: -
V gene: TRBV5-6
CDR3 length: 16
D gene: TRBD1
J gene: TRBJ1-6
CDR3 protein: CASSSGTGPFGSPLHF
CDR3 DNA: TGTGCCAGCAGCTCCGGGACAGGGCCCTTCGGTTCACCCCTCCACTTT

clone size: -
V gene: TRBV5-6
CDR3 length: 12
D gene: -
J gene: TRBJ2-1
CDR3 protein: CASSPTVGEQFF
CDR3 DNA: TGTGCCAGCAGTCCGACAGTGGGAGAGCAGTTCTTC

clone size: -
V gene: TRBV27
CDR3 length: 14
D gene: -
J gene: TRBJ2-7
CDR3 protein: CASSLGGALYEQYF
CDR3 DNA: TGTGCCAGCAGTTTAGGGGGAGCTTTATACGAGCAGTACTTC

clone size: once
V gene: TRBV27
CDR3 length: 15
D gene: -
J gene: TRBJ1-2
CDR3 protein: CASSPLAGADYGYTF
CDR3 DNA: TGTGCCAGCAGTCCCCTAGCGGGGGCAGATTATGGCTACACCTTC

clone size: -
V gene: TRBV30
CDR3 length: 15
D gene: TRBD1
J gene: TRBJ1-1
CDR3 protein: CAWRYRGSGNTEAFF
CDR3 DNA: TGTGCCTGGAGGTACAGGGGGAGTGGGAACACTGAAGCTTTCTTT

clone size: -
V gene: TRBV5-1
CDR3 length: 14
D gene: -
J gene: TRBJ2-7
CDR3 protein: CASSLAAGTYEQYF
CDR3 DNA: TGCGCCAGCAGCTTGGCCGCAGGGACCTACGAGCAGTACTTC

clone size: -
V gene: TRBV27
CDR3 length: 13
D gene: -
J gene: TRBJ1-5
CDR3 protein: CASSLRHFQPQHF
CDR3 DNA: TGTGCCAGCAGTTTACGCCATTTCCAGCCCCAGCATTTT

clone size: -
V gene: TRBV18
CDR3 length: 13
D gene: -
J gene: TRBJ1-2
CDR3 protein: CASSPDDNYGYTF
CDR3 DNA: TGTGCCAGCTCACCAGACGACAACTATGGCTACACCTTC

clone size: -
V gene: TRBV19
CDR3 length: 14
D gene: -
J gene: TRBJ2-7
CDR3 protein: CASSIGGATYEQYF
CDR3 DNA: TGTGCCAGTAGTATCGGCGGGGCGACCTACGAGCAGTACTTC

clone size: -
V gene: TRBV6-1
CDR3 length: 11
D gene: -
J gene: TRBJ1-2
CDR3 protein: CASSPHAGYTF
CDR3 DNA: TGTGCCAGCAGTCCCCACGCTGGCTACACCTTC

clone size: -
V gene: TRBV4-1
CDR3 length: 15
D gene: -
J gene: TRBJ2-3
CDR3 protein: CASSQEPTVTDTQYF
CDR3 DNA: TGCGCCAGCAGCCAAGAGCCGACAGTCACAGATACGCAGTATTTT

clone size: few
V gene: TRBV5-1
CDR3 length: 14
D gene: -
J gene: TRBJ1-1
CDR3 protein: CASSLMQTNTEAFF
CDR3 DNA: TGCGCCAGCAGCTTGATGCAGACGAACACTGAAGCTTTCTTT

clone size: -
V gene: TRBV5-1
CDR3 length: 11
D gene: -
J gene: TRBJ1-2
CDR3 protein: CASSLNGGYTF
CDR3 DNA: TGCGCCAGCAGCCTTAATGGAGGCTACACCTTC

clone size: few
V gene: TRBV21-1
CDR3 length: 15
D gene: -
J gene: TRBJ2-1
CDR3 protein: CASNATSGGGDEQFF
CDR3 DNA: TGTGCCAGCAACGCAACTAGCGGGGGCGGGGATGAGCAGTTCTTC

clone size: -
V gene: TRBV27
CDR3 length: 8
D gene: -
J gene: TRBJ2-5
CDR3 protein: CASSLKYF
CDR3 DNA: TGTGCCAGCAGTTTGAAGTACTTC

clone size: -
V gene: TRBV14
CDR3 length: 13
D gene: -
J gene: TRBJ1-2
CDR3 protein: CASSHRKSYGYTF
CDR3 DNA: TGTGCCAGCAGCCACCGAAAAAGCTATGGCTACACCTTC

clone size: -
V gene: TRBV19
CDR3 length: 14
D gene: -
J gene: TRBJ2-7
CDR3 protein: CASSPRSYSYEQYF
CDR3 DNA: TGTGCCAGTAGTCCCCGGTCCTACTCCTACGAGCAGTACTTC

clone size: -
V gene: TRBV4-3
CDR3 length: 16
D gene: TRBD2
J gene: TRBJ2-7
CDR3 protein: CASSQEGRVAGGEQYF
CDR3 DNA: TGCGCCAGCAGCCAAGAGGGACGGGTAGCGGGGGGGGAGCAGTACTTC

clone size: -
V gene: TRBV23-1
CDR3 length: 16
D gene: -
J gene: TRBJ1-2
CDR3 protein: CASSQSPGNSSYGYTF
CDR3 DNA: TGCGCCAGCAGTCAATCCCCCGGGAATAGTAGCTATGGCTACACCTTC

clone size: -
V gene: TRBV2
CDR3 length: 14
D gene: -
J gene: TRBJ1-2
CDR3 protein: CASSVGGPASGYTF
CDR3 DNA: TGTGCCAGCAGTGTGGGGGGCCCGGCGTCGGGCTACACCTTC

clone size: once
V gene: TRBV5-1
CDR3 length: 15
D gene: -
J gene: TRBJ2-1
CDR3 protein: CASSLFPPPSNEQFF
CDR3 DNA: TGCGCCAGCAGCTTGTTCCCCCCGCCGAGCAATGAGCAGTTCTTC

clone size: -
V gene: TRBV7-9
CDR3 length: 16
D gene: TRBD2
J gene: TRBJ2-3
CDR3 protein: CASSLLLAGGTDTQYF
CDR3 DNA: TGTGCCAGCAGCTTATTATTAGCGGGGGGCACAGATACGCAGTATTTT

clone size: -
V gene: TRBV6-5
CDR3 length: 13
D gene: -
J gene: TRBJ1-1
CDR3 protein: CASSANWGTEAFF
CDR3 DNA: TGTGCCAGCAGCGCCAACTGGGGCACTGAAGCTTTCTTT

clone size: -
V gene: TRBV5-6
CDR3 length: 13
D gene: -
J gene: TRBJ1-5
CDR3 protein: CASSFGGYQPQHF
CDR3 DNA: TGTGCCAGCAGCTTTGGGGGGTATCAGCCCCAGCATTTT

clone size: -
V gene: TRBV18
CDR3 length: 18
D gene: TRBD1
J gene: TRBJ1-3
CDR3 protein: CASSPPQGTGHSGNTIYF
CDR3 DNA: TGTGCCAGCTCACCCCCGCAGGGGACAGGTCACTCTGGAAACACCATATATTTT

clone size: -
V gene: TRBV14
CDR3 length: 13
D gene: -
J gene: TRBJ1-1
CDR3 protein: CASSLGVHTEAFF
CDR3 DNA: TGTGCCAGCAGCCTGGGGGTCCACACTGAAGCTTTCTTT

clone size: -
V gene: TRBV9
CDR3 length: 12
D gene: TRBD1
J gene: TRBJ1-6
CDR3 protein: CAGGTASSPLHF
CDR3 DNA: TGTGCCGGAGGGACAGCATCGTCACCCCTCCACTTT

clone size: -
V gene: TRBV21-1
CDR3 length: 12
D gene: -
J gene: TRBJ1-1
CDR3 protein: CASSKGNTEAFF
CDR3 DNA: TGTGCCAGCAGCAAAGGGAACACTGAAGCTTTCTTT

clone size: once
V gene: TRBV9
CDR3 length: 18
D gene: -
J gene: TRBJ2-1
CDR3 protein: CASSPRGAGASSYNEQFF
CDR3 DNA: TGTGCCAGCAGCCCTCGGGGGGCGGGGGCCAGCTCCTACAATGAGCAGTTCTTC

clone size: -
V gene: TRBV4-3
CDR3 length: 14
D gene: -
J gene: TRBJ1-2
CDR3 protein: CASSQDARGDGYTF
CDR3 DNA: TGCGCCAGCAGCCAAGATGCGCGGGGGGACGGCTACACCTTC

clone size: once
V gene: TRBV27
CDR3 length: 14
D gene: -
J gene: TRBJ2-6
CDR3 protein: CASSIYSGANVLTF
CDR3 DNA: TGTGCCAGCAGTATTTACTCTGGGGCCAACGTCCTGACTTTC

clone size: -
V gene: TRBV18
CDR3 length: 13
D gene: -
J gene: TRBJ1-2
CDR3 protein: CASSQDRNYGYTF
CDR3 DNA: TGTGCCAGCTCCCAAGACAGAAACTATGGCTACACCTTC

clone size: -
V gene: TRBV5-1
CDR3 length: 14
D gene: TRBD1
J gene: TRBJ1-3
CDR3 protein: CASSPGQRRATIYF
CDR3 DNA: TGCGCCAGCAGCCCGGGACAGAGGCGCGCCACCATATATTTT

clone size: -
V gene: TRBV6-5
CDR3 length: 15
D gene: -
J gene: TRBJ1-4
CDR3 protein: CASSYRISTNEKLFF
CDR3 DNA: TGTGCCAGCAGTTACAGGATCTCAACTAATGAAAAACTGTTTTTT

clone size: -
V gene: TRBV6-5
CDR3 length: 13
D gene: -
J gene: TRBJ1-1
CDR3 protein: CASSYSGLTEAFF
CDR3 DNA: TGTGCCAGCAGTTACTCAGGACTCACTGAAGCTTTCTTT